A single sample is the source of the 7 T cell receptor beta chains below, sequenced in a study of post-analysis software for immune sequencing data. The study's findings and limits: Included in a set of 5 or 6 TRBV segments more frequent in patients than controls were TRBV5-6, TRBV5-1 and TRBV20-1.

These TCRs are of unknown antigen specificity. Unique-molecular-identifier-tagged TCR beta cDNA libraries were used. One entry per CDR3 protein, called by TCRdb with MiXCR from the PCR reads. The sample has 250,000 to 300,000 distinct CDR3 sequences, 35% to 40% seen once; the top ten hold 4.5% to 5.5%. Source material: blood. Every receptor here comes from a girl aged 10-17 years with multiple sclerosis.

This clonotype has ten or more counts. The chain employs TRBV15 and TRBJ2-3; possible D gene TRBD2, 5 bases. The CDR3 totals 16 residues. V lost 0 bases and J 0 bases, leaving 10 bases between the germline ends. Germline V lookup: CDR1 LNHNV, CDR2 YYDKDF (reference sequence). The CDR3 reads CATSRDRGTSTDTQYF. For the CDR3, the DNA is TGTGCCACCAGCAGAGATCGGGGTACTAGCACAGATACGCAGTATTTT.

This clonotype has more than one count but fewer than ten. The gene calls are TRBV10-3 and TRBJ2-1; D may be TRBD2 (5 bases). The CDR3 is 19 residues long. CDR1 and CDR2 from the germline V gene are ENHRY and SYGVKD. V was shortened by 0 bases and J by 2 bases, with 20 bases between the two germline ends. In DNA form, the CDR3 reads TGTGCCATCAGTGAGTCGAACTTCCCCGGGATGAATCCCTACAATGAGCAGTTCTTC. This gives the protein CAISESNFPGMNPYNEQFF.

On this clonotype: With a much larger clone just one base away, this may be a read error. In DNA form, the CDR3 reads TGTGCCAGCAGACTAGCGGGGACTGATGCGCAGTATTTT. Translation gives CASRLAGTDAQYF. The rearrangement links TRBV12-3 or TRBV12-4 to TRBJ2-3; 10 bases line up with TRBD2. Trimming took 6 bases from V and 10 from J; bases not matched to a gene: 7. CDR3 length: 13 amino acids.

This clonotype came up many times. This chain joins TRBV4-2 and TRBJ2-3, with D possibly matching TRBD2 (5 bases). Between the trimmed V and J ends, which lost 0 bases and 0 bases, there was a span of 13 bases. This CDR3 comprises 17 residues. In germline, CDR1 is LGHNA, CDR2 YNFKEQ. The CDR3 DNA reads TGTGCCAGCAGCCAAGAGGGAGCTAGCTCTAGCACAGATACGCAGTATTTT. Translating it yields CASSQEGASSSTDTQYF.

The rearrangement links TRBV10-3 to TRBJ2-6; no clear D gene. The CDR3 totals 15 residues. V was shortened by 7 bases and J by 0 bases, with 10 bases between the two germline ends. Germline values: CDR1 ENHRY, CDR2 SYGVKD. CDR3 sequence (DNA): TGTGCCATCAAGACGGTCGGCTCTGGGGCCAACGTCCTGACTTTC. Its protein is CAIKTVGSGANVLTF.

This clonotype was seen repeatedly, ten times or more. DNA for the CDR3: TGTGCCAGCAGCCGCGGGGGGACTGTACAAGAGACCCAGTACTTC. This sequence encodes CASSRGGTVQETQYF. The chain combines TRBV28 with TRBJ2-5; 8 bases agree with TRBD2. The CDR3 spans 15 residues. Per the germline V gene, CDR1 is MDHEN and CDR2 is SYDVKM. The V and J ends lost 6 bases and 2 bases, in that order; junction bases with no gene match: 8.

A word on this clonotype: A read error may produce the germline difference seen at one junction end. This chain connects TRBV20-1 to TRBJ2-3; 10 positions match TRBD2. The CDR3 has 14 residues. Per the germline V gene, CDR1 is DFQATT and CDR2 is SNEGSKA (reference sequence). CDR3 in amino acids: CGALSSGGTDTQYF. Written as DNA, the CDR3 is TGCGGTGCTCTTTCTAGCGGGGGCACAGATACGCAGTATTTC.